This TCR beta chain originates from a study of shared clonotypes between healthy human individuals. Study results and caveats: Rarefaction exposed incomplete sorted-subset sequencing despite large depth. There were few donors, and this limited the genetic and exposure-history diversity represented.

The naive CD8 subset, CD45RO-negative cells positively selected for CCR7, excluded terminally differentiated effector memory CD45RA+ cells. Measured with immunoSEQ multiplex PCR; TCRdb has only the in-frame clones, and not every one. The table lists hundreds of thousands of clones, 98% of them singletons. About this clone itself: Its specificity is unknown.

CDR3 length equals 14 residues. The germline V and J ends were trimmed by 0 bases and 2 bases, with 8 bases remaining between them. CDR1 and CDR2 (germline): MNHEY, SVGAGI. Sequenced sample: naive CD8+ T cells sorted from blood. The clonotype was recovered from a young man in good health. This sequence joins TRBV6-5 and TRBJ2-7; possible D gene TRBD2, 5 bases. In DNA, the CDR3 is TGTGCCAGCAGTTACTCCGGGAACGCCTACGAGCAGTACTTC. It specifies CASSYSGNAYEQYF.